The T cell receptor (beta chain) under discussion was sequenced for a study of cytomegalovirus exposure and HLA in healthy donors. V lost 4 bases and J lost 0, with 15 bases in between. CDR3 length: 16 amino acids. The germline CDR1 and CDR2 sequences are SGHDT and YYEEEE. Vbeta (60) and Jbeta (13) primers were used in the PCR. Only in-frame clones appear in the TCRdb table, and some are missing; sequencing was by immunoSEQ multiplex PCR. Altogether about 190,000 clones are present, more than 65% being singletons, with the ten largest covering 3.4%. This receptor was obtained from a man aged 35 to 55 in good health and CMV-seropositive. The sequenced sample was PBMCs. The chain links TRBV5-6 to TRBJ2-3; a possible D gene is TRBD1 (6 bases). The CDR3 coding sequence is TGTGCCAGCAGCCGAACAGGGTGGGCTAGCACAGATACGCAGTATTTT. Its protein is CASSRTGWASTDTQYF.